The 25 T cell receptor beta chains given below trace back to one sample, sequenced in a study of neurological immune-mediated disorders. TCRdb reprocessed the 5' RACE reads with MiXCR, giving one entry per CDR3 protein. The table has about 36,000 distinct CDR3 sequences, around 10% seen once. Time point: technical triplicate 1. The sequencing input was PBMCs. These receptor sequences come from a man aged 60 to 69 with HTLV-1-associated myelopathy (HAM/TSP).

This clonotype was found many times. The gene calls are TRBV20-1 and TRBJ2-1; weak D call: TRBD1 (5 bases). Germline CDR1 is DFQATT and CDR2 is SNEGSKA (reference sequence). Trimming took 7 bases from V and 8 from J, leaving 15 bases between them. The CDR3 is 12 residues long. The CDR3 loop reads CSVDSIKHEQFF. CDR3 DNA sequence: TGCAGTGTCGACAGTATCAAGCATGAGCAGTTCTTC.

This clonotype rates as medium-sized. This CDR3 is CASSLDSPNQPQHF. Here the CDR3 DNA reads TGCGCCAGCAGCTTGGACTCACCGAATCAGCCCCAGCATTTT. The chain recombines TRBV5-1 with TRBJ1-5; D is unclear. This CDR3 comprises 14 residues. Germline CDR1 reads SGHRS; CDR2 reads YFSETQ. Trimming stripped 0 bases from V and 4 bases from J, with 8 bases between.

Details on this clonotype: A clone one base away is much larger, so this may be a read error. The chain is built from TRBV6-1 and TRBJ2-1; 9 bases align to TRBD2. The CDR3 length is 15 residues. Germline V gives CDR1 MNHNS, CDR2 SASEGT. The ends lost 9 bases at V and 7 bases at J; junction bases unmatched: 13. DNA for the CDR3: TGTGCCAGTAAAGGGTTCGATAGCGGGAGAAATGAGCAGTTCTTC. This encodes CASKGFDSGRNEQFF.

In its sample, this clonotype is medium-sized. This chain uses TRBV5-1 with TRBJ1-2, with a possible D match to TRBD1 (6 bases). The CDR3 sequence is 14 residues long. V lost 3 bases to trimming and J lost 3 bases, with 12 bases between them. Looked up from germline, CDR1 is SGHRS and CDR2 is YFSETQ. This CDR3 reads CASSSGDNYYGYTF. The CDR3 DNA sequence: TGCGCCAGCAGCTCGGGGGACAACTACTATGGCTACACCTTC.

The CDR3, as DNA: TGCAGCGTTGGGGTGGGATCTGCAGATACGCAGTATTTT. Its protein product is CSVGVGSADTQYF. The V gene is TRBV29-1, the J gene TRBJ2-3, with D hard to call. Germline-derived CDR1 and CDR2 are SQVTM and ANQGSEA. V was trimmed by 4 bases and J by 4 bases, leaving 12 bases between them. The CDR3 is 13 amino acids.

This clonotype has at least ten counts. The CDR3 region has the DNA TGCAGTGCTAGTAGGGACAACACAGATACGCAGTATTTT. It yields the protein CSASRDNTDTQYF. The J gene is TRBJ2-3, the V gene TRBV20-1; TRBD1 might be the D (6 bases). Germline CDR1 reads DFQATT; CDR2 reads SNEGSKA (reference sequence). V was shortened by 3 bases and J by 2 bases, with 9 bases between the two germline ends. The CDR3 has 13 amino acids.

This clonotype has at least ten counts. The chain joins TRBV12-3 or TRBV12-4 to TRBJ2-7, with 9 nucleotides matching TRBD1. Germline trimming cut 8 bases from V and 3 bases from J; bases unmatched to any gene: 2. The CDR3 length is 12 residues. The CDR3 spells CASRGQGYEQYF. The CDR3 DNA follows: TGTGCCAGCCGGGGACAGGGCTACGAGCAGTACTTC.

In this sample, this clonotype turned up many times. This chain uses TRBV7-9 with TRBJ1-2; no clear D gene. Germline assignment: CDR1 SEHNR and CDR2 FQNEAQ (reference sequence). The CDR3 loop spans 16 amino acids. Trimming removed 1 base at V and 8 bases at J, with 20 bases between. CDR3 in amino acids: CASSLEGGPGLWGYTF. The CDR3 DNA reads TGTGCCAGCAGCTTAGAGGGAGGGCCCGGCCTCTGGGGCTACACCTTC.

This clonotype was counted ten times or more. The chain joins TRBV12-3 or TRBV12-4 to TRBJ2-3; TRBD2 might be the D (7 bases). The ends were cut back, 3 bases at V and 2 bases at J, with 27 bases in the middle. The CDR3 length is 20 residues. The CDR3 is CASSLVRGARAKRSTDTQYF. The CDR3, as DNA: TGTGCCAGCAGTTTGGTTCGGGGGGCGCGGGCAAAGCGATCCACAGATACGCAGTATTTT.

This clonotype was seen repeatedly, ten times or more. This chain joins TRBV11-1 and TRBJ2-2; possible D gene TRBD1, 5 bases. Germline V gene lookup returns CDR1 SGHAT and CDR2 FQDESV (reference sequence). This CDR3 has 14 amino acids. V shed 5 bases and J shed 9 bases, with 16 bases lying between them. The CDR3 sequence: CASSPGLLGRELFF. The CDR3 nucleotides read TGTGCCAGCAGCCCCGGGTTGTTGGGGCGGGAGCTGTTTTTT.

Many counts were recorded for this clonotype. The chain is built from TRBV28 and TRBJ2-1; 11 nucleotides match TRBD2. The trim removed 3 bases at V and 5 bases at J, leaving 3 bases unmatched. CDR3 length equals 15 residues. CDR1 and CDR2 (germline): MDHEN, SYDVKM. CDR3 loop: CASSFLAGGHNEQFF. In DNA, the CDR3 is TGTGCCAGCAGTTTTCTAGCGGGAGGCCACAATGAGCAGTTCTTC.

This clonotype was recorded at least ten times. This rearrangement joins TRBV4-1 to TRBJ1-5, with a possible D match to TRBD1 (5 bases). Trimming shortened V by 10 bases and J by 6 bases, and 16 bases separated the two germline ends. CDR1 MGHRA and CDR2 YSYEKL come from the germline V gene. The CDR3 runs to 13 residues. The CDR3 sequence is CATALGVAQPQHF. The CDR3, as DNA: TGCGCCACCGCCCTGGGGGTGGCTCAGCCCCAGCATTTT.

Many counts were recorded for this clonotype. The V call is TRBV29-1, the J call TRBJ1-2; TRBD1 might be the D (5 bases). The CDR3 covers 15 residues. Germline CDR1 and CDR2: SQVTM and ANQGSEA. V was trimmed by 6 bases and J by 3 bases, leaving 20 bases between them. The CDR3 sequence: CSVSGTQGAHYGYTF. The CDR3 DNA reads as TGCAGCGTATCCGGGACCCAAGGAGCCCACTATGGCTACACCTTC.

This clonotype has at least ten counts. The CDR3 region has the DNA TGCAGTGCTAGTCCCGGGACGTCCGAAAAACTGTTTTTT. Translated: CSASPGTSEKLFF. The chain recombines TRBV20-1 with TRBJ1-4; D perhaps matches TRBD1 (5 bases). The CDR3 covers 13 residues. Germline assignment: CDR1 DFQATT and CDR2 SNEGSKA (reference sequence). Trimming pared 3 bases from V and 8 bases from J, leaving 13 bases between.

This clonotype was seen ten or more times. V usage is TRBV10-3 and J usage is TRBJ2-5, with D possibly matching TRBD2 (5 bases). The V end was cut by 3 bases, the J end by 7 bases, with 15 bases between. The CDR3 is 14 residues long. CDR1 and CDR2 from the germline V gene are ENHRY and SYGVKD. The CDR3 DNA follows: TGTGCCATCAGTGAACAGCGGAAGGAGGTGACCCAGTACTTC. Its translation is CAISEQRKEVTQYF.

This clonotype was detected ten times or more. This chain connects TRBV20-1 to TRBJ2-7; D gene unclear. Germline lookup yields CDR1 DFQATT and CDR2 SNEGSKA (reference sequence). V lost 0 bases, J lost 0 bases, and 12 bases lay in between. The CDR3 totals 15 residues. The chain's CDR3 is CSARDVRVPSYEQYF. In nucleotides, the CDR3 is TGCAGTGCTAGAGATGTCCGGGTCCCCTCCTACGAGCAGTACTTC.

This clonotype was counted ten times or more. The CDR3 nucleotides read TGTGCCAGCAGCCCCGACAGGGTCCAGCCCCAGCATTTT. Translation gives CASSPDRVQPQHF. The chain joins TRBV7-2 to TRBJ1-5, with TRBD1 matching over 7 bases. Germline-derived CDR1 and CDR2 are SGHTA and FQGNSA. The junction had 5 bases not matched to a gene; V was cut back by 5 bases and J by 7 bases. CDR3 length equals 13 residues.

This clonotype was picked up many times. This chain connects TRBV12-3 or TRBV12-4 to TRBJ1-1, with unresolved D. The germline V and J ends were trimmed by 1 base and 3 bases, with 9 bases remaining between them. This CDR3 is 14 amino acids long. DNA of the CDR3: TGTGCCAGCAGTTTAGTTGGCGGGTACACTGAAGCTTTCTTT. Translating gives CASSLVGGYTEAFF.

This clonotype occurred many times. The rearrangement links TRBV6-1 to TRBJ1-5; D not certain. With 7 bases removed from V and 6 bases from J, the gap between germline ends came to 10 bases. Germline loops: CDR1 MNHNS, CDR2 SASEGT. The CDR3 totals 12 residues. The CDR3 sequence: CASTGGSQPQHF. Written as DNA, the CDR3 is TGTGCCAGCACGGGAGGGAGTCAGCCCCAGCATTTT.

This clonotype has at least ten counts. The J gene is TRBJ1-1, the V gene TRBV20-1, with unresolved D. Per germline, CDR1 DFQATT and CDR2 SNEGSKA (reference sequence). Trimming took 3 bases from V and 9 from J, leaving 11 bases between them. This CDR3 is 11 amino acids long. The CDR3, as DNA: TGCAGTGCTAGCCGAACAGCTCAAGCTTTCTTT. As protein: CSASRTAQAFF.

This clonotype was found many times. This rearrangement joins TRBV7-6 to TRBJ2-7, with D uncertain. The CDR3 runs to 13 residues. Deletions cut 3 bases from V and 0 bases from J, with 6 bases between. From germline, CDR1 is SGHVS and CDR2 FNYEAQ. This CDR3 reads CASSLGASYEQYF. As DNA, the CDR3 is TGTGCCAGCAGCTTGGGTGCCTCCTACGAGCAGTACTTC. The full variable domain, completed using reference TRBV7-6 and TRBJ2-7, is GAGVSQSPRYKVTKRGQDVALRCDPISGHVSLYWYRQALGQGPEFLTYFNYEAQQDKSGLPNDRFSAERPEGSISTLTIQRTEQRDSAMYRCASSLGASYEQYFGPGTRLTVT.

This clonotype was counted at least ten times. The CDR3 region is CASSVQGAYEQYF. The CDR3 DNA is TGTGCCAGCAGTGTTCAGGGGGCCTACGAGCAGTACTTC. The J gene is TRBJ2-7, the V gene TRBV28; 7 nucleotides match TRBD1. Germline CDR1 MDHEN, CDR2 SYDVKM. The CDR3 length is 13 residues. Trimming at V came to 5 bases and at J to 2 bases, leaving 3 bases not matched to a gene.

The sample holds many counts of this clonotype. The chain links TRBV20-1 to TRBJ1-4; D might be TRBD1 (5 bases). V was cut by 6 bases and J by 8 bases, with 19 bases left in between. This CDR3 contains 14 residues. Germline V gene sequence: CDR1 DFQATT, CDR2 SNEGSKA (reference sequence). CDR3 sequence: CSAGHQRKVEKLFF. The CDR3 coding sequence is TGCAGTGCCGGACATCAGCGTAAAGTAGAAAAACTGTTTTTT.

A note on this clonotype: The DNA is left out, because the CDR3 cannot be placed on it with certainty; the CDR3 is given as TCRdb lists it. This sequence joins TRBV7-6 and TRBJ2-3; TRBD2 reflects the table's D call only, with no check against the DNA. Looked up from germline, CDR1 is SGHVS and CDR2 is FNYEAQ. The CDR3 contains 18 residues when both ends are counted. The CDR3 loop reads CASSFYICSGGESDTQYF.

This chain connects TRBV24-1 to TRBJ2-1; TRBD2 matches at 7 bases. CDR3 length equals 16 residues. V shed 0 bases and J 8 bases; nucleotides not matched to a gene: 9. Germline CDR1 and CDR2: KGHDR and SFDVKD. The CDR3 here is CATSDLSGGRSYEQFF. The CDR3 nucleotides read TGTGCCACCAGTGATTTGTCGGGAGGTCGTAGTTATGAGCAGTTCTTC.